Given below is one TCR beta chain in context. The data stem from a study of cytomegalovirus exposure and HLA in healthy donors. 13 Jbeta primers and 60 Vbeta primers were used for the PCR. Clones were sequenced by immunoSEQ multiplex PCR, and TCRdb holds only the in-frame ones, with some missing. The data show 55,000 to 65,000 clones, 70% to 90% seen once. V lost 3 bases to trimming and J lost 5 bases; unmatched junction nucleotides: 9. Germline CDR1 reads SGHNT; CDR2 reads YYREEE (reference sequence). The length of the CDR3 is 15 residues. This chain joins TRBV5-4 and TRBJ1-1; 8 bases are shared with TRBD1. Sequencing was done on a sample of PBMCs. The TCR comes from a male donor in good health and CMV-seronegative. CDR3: CASSSSGGAGTEAFF. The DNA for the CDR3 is TGTGCCAGCAGCTCGTCAGGGGGCGCCGGGACTGAAGCTTTCTTT.